The T cell receptor (beta chain) described here comes from a study of shared clonotypes between healthy human individuals. About the study: Serving as donors were a couple of women and three men, whose ages spanned 18 to 49.

Clones were sequenced by immunoSEQ multiplex PCR, and TCRdb holds only the in-frame ones, with some missing. The data contain about 700,000 clones, 92% of them seen just once; the ten biggest clones take up nearly 25%. With V trimmed by 4 bases and J by 7 bases, 3 bases remained unmatched. The CDR3 runs to 13 residues. CDR1 and CDR2 from the germline V gene are MNHEY and SMNVEV (reference sequence). Naive CD8 cells lacked CD45RO, underwent positive selection for CCR7 and left out terminally differentiated effector memory CD45RA+ cells. None of the donors, who were healthy HIV-negative adults, had recently had acute infections or vaccinations.

This sequence originates from a man aged 25-45 years in good health. V and J are TRBV27 and TRBJ1-2, with TRBD1 identical over 10 bases. The sample comprised naive CD8+ T cells sorted from blood. The CDR3 protein is CASSWTGGRGYTF. The CDR3 DNA sequence: TGTGCCAGCAGTTGGACAGGGGGACGTGGCTACACCTTC.